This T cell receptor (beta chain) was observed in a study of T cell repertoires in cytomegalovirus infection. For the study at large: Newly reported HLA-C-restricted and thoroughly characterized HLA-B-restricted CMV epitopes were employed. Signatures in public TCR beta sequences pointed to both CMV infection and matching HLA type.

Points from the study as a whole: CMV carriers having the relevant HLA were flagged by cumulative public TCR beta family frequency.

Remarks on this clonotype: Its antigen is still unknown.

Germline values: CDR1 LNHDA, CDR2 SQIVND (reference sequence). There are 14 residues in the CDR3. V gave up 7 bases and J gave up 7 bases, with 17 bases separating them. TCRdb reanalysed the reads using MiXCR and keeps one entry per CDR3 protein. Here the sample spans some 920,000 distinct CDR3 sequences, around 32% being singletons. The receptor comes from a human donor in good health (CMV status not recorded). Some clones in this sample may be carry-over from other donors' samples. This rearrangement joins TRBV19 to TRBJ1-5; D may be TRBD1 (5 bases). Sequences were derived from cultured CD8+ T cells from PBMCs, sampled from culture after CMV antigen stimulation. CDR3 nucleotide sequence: TGTGCCAGTAAAAAGGGAAGCGGGGGACAGCCCCAGCATTTT. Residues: CASKKGSGGQPQHF.